This TCR beta chain was recorded in a study of blood T cells in healthy people across ages. Study-level findings and limits: Possibly, changes in expanded clonotypes were confounded because donor CMV status was unknown.

PCR was performed a second time for about 6 to 12 cycles using a sample-barcoded 5' primer and a J-beta primer mix. Each cDNA molecule was tagged by a template-switch adaptor that had 12 random nucleotides. MiXCR was run by TCRdb on the 5' RACE reads, yielding one entry per CDR3 protein. In the table there are more than 900,000 distinct CDR3 sequences, 25% to 30% of which are singletons. Comments on this clonotype: What it binds is not known.

V was pared by 1 base and J by 4 bases, with 19 bases between. CDR3 length: 16 residues. The germline V gene encodes CDR1 DFQATT and CDR2 SNEGSKA (reference sequence). This same sample was also part of a study on T cells of mothers and their children. As reported in that work: All extracted RNA went into cDNA synthesis, roughly 1.5 ug per 15 ul.

Sequencing was performed on blood. The chain links TRBV20-1 to TRBJ1-1, with D hard to call. The receptor's source is a woman aged 40 to 49 in good health. The CDR3 loop is CSARAGNRAVSTEAFF. The CDR3 DNA reads TGCAGTGCTAGAGCAGGAAATAGGGCAGTGAGCACTGAAGCTTTCTTT.